This T cell receptor beta chain was profiled in a study of multiple sclerosis patients with progressive multifocal leukoencephalopathy (dated by TCRdb to between 2018 and 2020). Broadly, across the study: Peripheral T and B cells were examined in MS patients who went on to develop PML (4 under natalizumab, 1 after alemtuzumab) as well as in treated patients who did not. The study aimed to detect JC virus-specific or public T-cell expansions arising at the time of PML onset. From before therapy, through 6 and 12 months, up to PML onset, two natalizumab-treated patients who later developed PML were tracked longitudinally.

TRB CDR3 regions were amplified from genomic DNA with the immunoSEQ two-step multiplex PCR at survey-level depth. Synthetic inline TR CDR3 controls covering all V-J pairings were spiked into each PCR so that template counts could be estimated and amplification bias removed. Reads went through processing to reduce amplification and sequencing bias, and quantification was done against synthetic TR CDR3 analogs. Under the source paper's analysis protocol: Raw data were processed in ImmunoSEQ Analyzer, with out-of-frame sequences and CDR3s containing stop codons removed, and genes were named according to IMGT nomenclature. Repertoire diversity was summarized as normalized Shannon entropy, defined as 1 minus Pielou's evenness. Two TRB sequences were counted as identical only if the two sequences had the same V gene, J gene and CDR3. Public PML clonotypes were CDR3s found in two or more PML-onset samples but not found earlier, in controls, or in public databases. Skylign with the observed count method was used to analyze CDR3 amino acid composition at each position. TCRdb took this table from immuneACCESS and kept in-frame rearrangements with V and J called. Such tables lack part of the clones; where checked against another copy, unresolved V genes explain under half of the gap, and the rest is unexplained. V, J and clone size are those of that table, while D and trimming were read from the DNA. Recorded for this sample are roughly 32,000 clones; approximately 86% of them occurred a single time. About 5.7% of the sample is taken by the ten largest.

Read against the paper, the sample's time point label means: time of PML onset. What the treatment or condition label conveys for this sample: on natalizumab therapy at sampling. PML diagnosis was based on clinical and MRI findings and was confirmed by detection of JC virus DNA in cerebrospinal fluid. PML in the natalizumab-treated patients developed after between about 16 and 60 months of natalizumab therapy. Every listed patient had earlier received interferon beta, and every PML patient was female. Blood samples at T3 were obtained at the time of PML onset. Ficoll-Hypaque density gradient centrifugation was used to isolate peripheral blood mononuclear cells. The germline V gene sets CDR1 to SGDLS and CDR2 to YYNGEE. Taken from cysteine to phenylalanine, the CDR3 has 15 residues. Only the CDR3 DNA is retained, 45 bases long and in frame from the first base. Between the V and J ends, shortened by 2 bases and 0 bases respectively, the junction contains 9 bases.

Concerning this clone: The clone's antigen remains unknown. It has no much larger one-base neighbor in the sample; base qualities were not kept.

Broader findings and caveats from the paper: At the time PML developed, no common TRBV or TRBJ gene usage or preferential TRBV-TRBJ pairings were detected. Lower normalized Shannon entropy suggested less diverse TRB repertoires in most PML patients, whereas the natalizumab-treated controls showed values near 1. Only PML patients had TRB clones above 0.5% frequency, but the clones expanded at PML onset were already present before and during natalizumab therapy. Because of the small, descriptive cohort, whether findings reflect JC virus infection or general immunocompromise remained unclear. The analysis covered only peripheral blood, although cerebrospinal fluid or brain lymphocytes might be more informative for natalizumab-associated PML.

The source was PBMCs, collected from a patient treated with natalizumab. The source is a woman aged 40 to 50 with progressive multifocal leukoencephalopathy. The rearrangement combines TRBV9 with TRBJ2-1, with no confidently assigned D gene. The CDR3 has the sequence CASSVSLSSYNEQFF. The DNA sequence is TGTGCCAGCAGCGTTTCCCTTAGCTCCTACAATGAGCAGTTCTTC. Outside the CDR3, residues come from the reference TRBV9 and TRBJ2-1 proteins, so the full variable domain is: DSGVTQTPKHLITATGQRVTLRCSPRSGDLSVYWYQQSLDQGLQFLIQYYNGEERAKGNILERFSAQQFPDLHSELNLSSLELGDSALYFCASSVSLSSYNEQFFGPGTRLTVL.